Following are 23 T cell receptor beta chains from one sample sequenced in a study of early T cells in non-severe SARS-CoV-2 infection. Each CDR3 protein gets one entry after TCRdb re-called the 5' RACE reads with MiXCR. The sample holds 70,000 to 80,000 distinct CDR3 sequences, over 10% seen once. The material sequenced was whole blood, taken at baseline. Every receptor here comes from an adult who was a healthcare worker with PCR-confirmed SARS-CoV-2 infection or an uninfected control (not recorded which).

This clonotype was seen a handful of times. The V and J genes are TRBV7-2 and TRBJ2-3, with unresolved D. The CDR3 spans 14 residues. Germline values: CDR1 SGHTA, CDR2 FQGNSA. Trimming stripped 5 bases from V and 3 bases from J, with 12 bases between. The CDR3 reads CASSPYQRTDTQYF. The CDR3 DNA sequence: TGTGCCAGCAGCCCTTACCAAAGGACAGATACGCAGTATTTT.

The sample holds a few counts of this clonotype. This sequence joins TRBV5-5 and TRBJ1-1, with D uncertain. V lost 9 bases, J lost 0 bases, and 12 bases lay in between. Looked up from germline, CDR1 is SGHKS and CDR2 is YYEKEE (reference sequence). The CDR3 length is 13 residues. In nucleotides, the CDR3 is TGTGCCACTAGAGAGGGAATGAACACTGAAGCTTTCTTT. As protein: CATREGMNTEAFF.

This clonotype showed up just a few times. This rearrangement joins TRBV20-1 to TRBJ2-1; 7 positions match TRBD2. The CDR3 is made up of 14 amino acids. Trimming at V came to 6 bases and at J to 1 base, leaving 6 bases not matched to a gene. Germline CDR1 reads DFQATT; CDR2 reads SNEGSKA (reference sequence). The CDR3 region is CSAPSGTSYNEQFF. For the CDR3, the DNA is TGCAGTGCCCCCAGCGGGACGTCCTACAATGAGCAGTTCTTC.

The V gene is TRBV5-1, the J gene TRBJ2-2; D is possibly TRBD1 (6 bases). Trimming pared 5 bases from V and 1 base from J, leaving 15 bases between. Germline CDR1 is SGHRS and CDR2 is YFSETQ. The CDR3 has 16 amino acids. The DNA for the CDR3 is TGCGCCAGCAGTCTAACCGGACAGAGGAACACCGGGGAGCTGTTTTTT. This sequence encodes CASSLTGQRNTGELFF.

This rearrangement joins TRBV12-3 or TRBV12-4 to TRBJ2-5; D remains unclear. This CDR3 region has 16 residues. Trimming stripped 3 bases from V and 0 bases from J, with 14 bases between. CDR3 DNA sequence: TGTGCCAGCAGTTTCTGGGGATTAGGGTACCAAGAGACCCAGTACTTC. It specifies CASSFWGLGYQETQYF.

The chain has TRBV5-1 and TRBJ2-2; D call uncertain. The CDR3 loop spans 12 amino acids. CDR1 is SGHRS and CDR2 is YFSETQ in the germline V gene. Trimming left V 4 bases short and J 2 bases short, with 3 bases between. CDR3: CASSKNTGELFF. The CDR3 DNA reads TGCGCCAGCAGCAAAAACACCGGGGAGCTGTTTTTT.

This clonotype was counted between two and nine times. The chain couples TRBV2 to TRBJ1-2, with unresolved D. The CDR3 spans 14 residues. Trimming shortened V by 8 bases and J by 0 bases, and 13 bases separated the two germline ends. From germline, CDR1 is SNHLY and CDR2 FYNNEI. CDR3 bases: TGTGCCAGCGGGCAAAGGACGCCTAACTATGGCTACACCTTC. Protein: CASGQRTPNYGYTF.

The rearrangement joins TRBV24-1 to TRBJ2-1; 15 bases are shared with TRBD2. CDR3 length: 17 amino acids. Per the germline V gene, CDR1 is KGHDR and CDR2 is SFDVKD. Trimming cost V 3 bases and J 7 bases; bases outside gene matches: 6. CDR3 bases: TGTGCCACCAGTGATAGGACTAGCGGGGGGGCCAAGAATGAGCAGTTCTTC. This translates into CATSDRTSGGAKNEQFF.

This clonotype was detected many times. The V and J genes are TRBV5-5 and TRBJ2-1; possibly TRBD1 for D (6 bases). CDR1 and CDR2 (germline): SGHKS, YYEKEE (reference sequence). V lost 2 bases to trimming and J lost 7 bases, with 13 bases between them. The CDR3 length is 14 residues. CDR3 residues: CASSLGTPANEQFF. As DNA, the CDR3 is TGTGCCAGCAGCTTAGGGACACCGGCGAATGAGCAGTTCTTC.

This clonotype turned up a few times. The rearrangement uses TRBV28 and TRBJ2-5, with D perhaps matching TRBD1 (6 bases). V was cut by 5 bases and J by 7 bases, with 14 bases left in between. This CDR3 has 13 residues. Germline values: CDR1 MDHEN, CDR2 SYDVKM. The CDR3 region is CASSNRVPGTQYF. The CDR3 DNA follows: TGTGCCAGCAGTAACAGGGTTCCGGGGACCCAGTACTTC.

This chain joins TRBV28 and TRBJ1-2; 11 positions match TRBD1. With 3 bases clipped from V and 7 bases from J, the junction kept 7 bases outside the gene matches. The CDR3 loop spans 15 amino acids. Looked up from germline, CDR1 is MDHEN and CDR2 is SYDVKM. DNA for the CDR3: TGTGCCAGCAGTTTGCCTGGGACAGGGGGTGTTGGCTACACCTTC. Translated, it gives CASSLPGTGGVGYTF.

This clonotype was seen more than once but under ten times. The chain employs TRBV5-6 and TRBJ1-1; D unclear. This CDR3 has 14 residues. The germline V gene has CDR1 SGHDT and CDR2 YYEEEE. V lost 0 bases to trimming and J lost 2 bases, with 8 bases between them. CDR3 bases: TGTGCCAGCAGCTTGGAAGGAAAAAACACTGAAGCTTTCTTT. This gives the protein CASSLEGKNTEAFF.

The V and J genes are TRBV5-1 and TRBJ2-7, with D perhaps TRBD1 (5 bases). This CDR3 is built from 14 residues. V was cut by 4 bases and J by 1 base, with 12 bases left in between. The germline gives CDR1 SGHRS, CDR2 YFSETQ. CDR3 sequence (DNA): TGCGCCAGCAGCGCCGGCGACAGTTCCTACGAGCAGTACTTC. This gives the protein CASSAGDSSYEQYF. Full variable domain (rest looked up from reference TRBV5-1 and TRBJ2-7): KAGVTQTPRYLIKTRGQQVTLSCSPISGHRSVSWYQQTPGQGLQFLFEYFSETQRNKGNFPGRFSGRQFSNSRSEMNVSTLELGDSALYLCASSAGDSSYEQYFGPGTRLTVT.

This sequence joins TRBV20-1 and TRBJ1-6; a weak D match, TRBD1 (6 bases). The CDR3 loop spans 13 amino acids. Between the trimmed V and J ends, which lost 5 bases and 8 bases, there was a span of 13 bases. Germline CDR1 DFQATT, CDR2 SNEGSKA (reference sequence). As DNA, the CDR3 is TGCAGTGCTGAGGGGGACGGTCATTCACCCCTCCACTTT. Amino acids: CSAEGDGHSPLHF.

Ten or more counts support this clonotype. The CDR3 DNA reads TGTGCCACCCGACCCATGGGGAAGGGTGCTGAAGCTTTCTTT. Translating gives CATRPMGKGAEAFF. The chain couples TRBV6-2 or TRBV6-3 to TRBJ1-1, with unresolved D. The CDR3 is 14 amino acids. Germline V gene sequence: CDR1 MNHEY, CDR2 SVGEGT. V was trimmed by 10 bases and J by 6 bases, leaving 21 bases between them.

This clonotype has a handful of counts. The chain employs TRBV7-9 and TRBJ1-1, with no clear D. Between the trimmed V and J ends, which lost 0 bases and 11 bases, there was a span of 7 bases. CDR3 length: 11 amino acids. CDR1 and CDR2 from the germline V gene are SEHNR and FQNEAQ (reference sequence). For the CDR3, the DNA is TGTGCCAGCAGCTTAGCGCAAGGGGCTTTCTTT. It yields the protein CASSLAQGAFF.

This clonotype was observed at least ten times. The chain carries TRBV28 and TRBJ2-7, with 7 bases that match TRBD1. V trimming: 6 bases; J trimming: 3 bases; junction bases outside the gene matches: 5. CDR1 and CDR2 from the germline V gene are MDHEN and SYDVKM. This CDR3 is built from 13 residues. CDR3 DNA sequence: TGTGCCAGCAGACAGACAGGGTACTACGAGCAGTACTTC. It is translated as CASRQTGYYEQYF.

This clonotype was seen a handful of times. For the CDR3, the DNA is TGTGCCAGCAGCAACAGGGGACGACAGAACTACGAGCAGTACTTC. This sequence encodes CASSNRGRQNYEQYF. The chain links TRBV7-2 to TRBJ2-7; 7 bases map to TRBD1. CDR3 length: 15 amino acids. V shed 5 bases and J 3 bases; nucleotides not matched to a gene: 10. Germline V gives CDR1 SGHTA, CDR2 FQGNSA.

This clonotype was seen only a few times. V is TRBV11-2 and J is TRBJ2-7, with TRBD2 as a possible D gene (5 bases). Trimming removed 5 bases at V and 0 bases at J, with 11 bases between. The V gene's germline CDR1 is SGHAT and CDR2 FQNNGV. There are 14 residues in the CDR3. The CDR3 region has the DNA TGTGCCAGCAGCCTCCAACGGGACTCCTACGAGCAGTACTTC. This sequence encodes CASSLQRDSYEQYF.

This clonotype was seen only a few times. V gene TRBV28 combines with J gene TRBJ2-4, with D possibly matching TRBD2 (5 bases). The CDR3 runs 15 residues. The V end lost 3 bases, the J end lost 3 bases, and 12 bases lay between the germline ends. Germline V gene lookup returns CDR1 MDHEN and CDR2 SYDVKM. In DNA, the CDR3 is TGTGCCAGCAGTTTTGGGAGCACCGGCAAAAACATTCAGTACTTC. Protein sequence: CASSFGSTGKNIQYF.

The chain is built from TRBV27 and TRBJ2-5; the D is unclear. The germline V and J ends were trimmed by 2 bases and 3 bases, with 10 bases remaining between them. Germline CDR1 reads MNHEY; CDR2 reads SMNVEV (reference sequence). The CDR3 runs 14 residues. CDR3 coding DNA: TGTGCCAGCAGTTTAGGATCCCGGGAAGAGACCCAGTACTTC. This sequence encodes CASSLGSREETQYF.

The chain recombines TRBV2 with TRBJ1-2, with a possible D match to TRBD1 (6 bases). V was pared by 8 bases and J by 4 bases, with 14 bases between. This CDR3 contains 13 residues. Germline loops: CDR1 SNHLY, CDR2 FYNNEI. The CDR3 here is CASLPGVGYGYTF. The CDR3 DNA reads TGTGCCAGCCTTCCAGGGGTTGGCTATGGCTACACCTTC.

This clonotype was detected many times. This chain connects TRBV27 to TRBJ2-1; 13 bases agree with TRBD2. Trimming cost V 11 bases and J 1 base; bases outside gene matches: 14. Per germline, CDR1 MNHEY and CDR2 SMNVEV (reference sequence). The CDR3 extends over 18 amino acids. The CDR3 DNA follows: TGTGCCTCCGGGACTAGCGGGGTAGGGCTCTTGTCCTACAATGAGCAGTTCTTC. Translated: CASGTSGVGLLSYNEQFF.